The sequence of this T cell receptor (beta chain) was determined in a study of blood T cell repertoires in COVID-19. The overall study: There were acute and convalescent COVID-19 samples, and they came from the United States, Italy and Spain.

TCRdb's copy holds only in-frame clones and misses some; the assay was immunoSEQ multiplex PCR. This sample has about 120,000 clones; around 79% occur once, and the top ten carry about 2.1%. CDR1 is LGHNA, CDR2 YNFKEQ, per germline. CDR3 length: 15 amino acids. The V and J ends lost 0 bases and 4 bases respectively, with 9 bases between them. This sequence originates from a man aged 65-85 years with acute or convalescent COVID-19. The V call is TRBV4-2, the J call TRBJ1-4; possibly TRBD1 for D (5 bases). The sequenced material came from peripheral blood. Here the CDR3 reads CASSQESGVNEKLFF. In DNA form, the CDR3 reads TGTGCCAGCAGCCAAGAATCGGGGGTTAATGAAAAACTGTTTTTT.